Shown below are 30 T cell receptor beta chains from a single sample sequenced in a study of blood T cell repertoires in COVID-19. The data were produced by immunoSEQ multiplex PCR, yet TCRdb's version contains in-frame clones alone and is incomplete. The table lists 40,000 to 45,000 clones, 85% to 95% of them singletons. The sample comprised peripheral blood. These receptors were collected from a human donor in a cohort sampled during active COVID-19.

The chain joins TRBV5-1 to TRBJ2-3; weak D call: TRBD2 (6 bases). The CDR3 runs 16 residues. Germline V gives CDR1 SGHRS, CDR2 YFSETQ. Trimming removed 4 bases at V and 1 base at J, with 16 bases between. The CDR3 reads CASSILSSGGTDTQYF. CDR3 in DNA: TGCGCCAGCAGCATCCTCTCTTCGGGGGGCACAGATACGCAGTATTTT.

The gene calls are TRBV28 and TRBJ1-2; tentatively, D is TRBD1 (5 bases). V was pared by 7 bases and J by 7 bases, with 16 bases between. CDR1 and CDR2 from the germline V gene are MDHEN and SYDVKM. This CDR3 has 13 residues. CDR3 DNA sequence: TGTGCCAGCACCAGACGGGACTCGCGTGGCTACACCTTC. Its translation is CASTRRDSRGYTF.

The chain joins TRBV10-3 to TRBJ1-4; D unclear. Trimming shortened V by 0 bases and J by 2 bases, and 7 bases separated the two germline ends. The CDR3 spans 15 residues. The germline V gene has CDR1 ENHRY and CDR2 SYGVKD. CDR3 bases: TGTGCCATCAGTGAGTCGACGGGGACTAATGAAAAACTGTTTTTT. It is translated as CAISESTGTNEKLFF.

The count of this clone is one. The chain couples TRBV10-3 to TRBJ2-1, with TRBD2 matching over 14 bases. The CDR3 length is 15 residues. The germline gives CDR1 ENHRY, CDR2 SYGVKD. The V and J ends lost 0 bases and 15 bases, in that order; junction bases with no gene match: 7. The CDR3 loop reads CAISESGTSGGAWFF. In DNA form, the CDR3 reads TGTGCCATCAGTGAGTCCGGGACTAGCGGGGGCGCGTGGTTCTTC.

The CDR3 coding sequence is TGTGCCAGCAGCTCCCGGACAGGGGCCACCGGGGAGCTGTTTTTT. This encodes CASSSRTGATGELFF. The V and J genes are TRBV7-3 and TRBJ2-2; 9 nucleotides match TRBD1. The CDR3 extends over 15 amino acids. Germline assignment: CDR1 SGHTA and CDR2 FQGTGA. V lost 4 bases and J lost 4; bases outside the gene matches: 4.

The chain combines TRBV7-9 with TRBJ1-1; TRBD1 matches 8 bases. This CDR3 is built from 14 residues. The V segment lost 3 bases and the J segment 1 base; nucleotides outside the gene matches: 1. The germline CDR1 and CDR2 sequences are SEHNR and FQNEAQ (reference sequence). The CDR3 region is CASSFGQGNTEAFF. The DNA for the CDR3 is TGTGCCAGCAGCTTTGGACAGGGGAACACTGAAGCTTTCTTT.

The chain couples TRBV27 to TRBJ2-1; weak D call: TRBD2 (5 bases). V shed 1 base and J shed 8 bases, with 9 bases lying between them. CDR1 and CDR2 from the germline V gene are MNHEY and SMNVEV (reference sequence). The CDR3 is 13 residues long. Here the CDR3 reads CASSLLGLHEQFF. CDR3 nucleotide sequence: TGTGCCAGCAGTTTATTAGGACTCCATGAGCAGTTCTTC.

The chain links TRBV28 to TRBJ1-5, with TRBD1 identical over 8 bases. In germline, CDR1 is MDHEN, CDR2 SYDVKM. The ends lost 5 bases at V and 7 bases at J; junction bases unmatched: 13. CDR3 length equals 16 residues. Written as DNA, the CDR3 is TGTGCCAGCAGTGTAGATCGGACAGGGTCGAGACAGCCCCAGCATTTT. This translates into CASSVDRTGSRQPQHF.

The chain employs TRBV20-1 and TRBJ1-5, with TRBD1 identical over 10 bases. With 3 bases clipped from V and 1 base from J, the junction kept 3 bases outside the gene matches. Germline lookup yields CDR1 DFQATT and CDR2 SNEGSKA (reference sequence). The CDR3 runs 15 residues. DNA of the CDR3: TGCAGTGCTAGTGAGACAGGGGGCAGCAATCAGCCCCAGCATTTT. Translated, it gives CSASETGGSNQPQHF.

This chain links TRBV11-3 with TRBJ1-1; D ambiguous. Germline V gene lookup returns CDR1 SGHNT and CDR2 YENEEA. V was clipped by 2 bases and J by 6 bases, with 10 bases between them. CDR3 length equals 13 residues. CDR3 protein: CASSLNSMAEAFF. Here the CDR3 DNA reads TGTGCCAGCAGCTTAAACTCGATGGCTGAAGCTTTCTTT.

The gene calls are TRBV7-2 and TRBJ1-4; tentative D call: TRBD1 (5 bases). V dropped 1 base and J dropped 5 bases, with 11 bases sitting between them. The CDR3 extends over 15 amino acids. Germline V gene lookup returns CDR1 SGHTA and CDR2 FQGNSA. In nucleotides, the CDR3 is TGTGCCAGCAGCTTAGGGGGGGTACTAAATGAAAAACTGTTTTTT. This translates into CASSLGGVLNEKLFF.

The chain's CDR3 is CASSLDPYSPLHF. DNA of the CDR3: TGCGCCAGCAGCTTGGATCCTTATTCACCCCTCCACTTT. The genes are TRBV5-1 and TRBJ1-6, with D unresolved. V was shortened by 0 bases and J by 8 bases, with 6 bases between the two germline ends. The CDR3 loop spans 13 amino acids. Per the germline V gene, CDR1 is SGHRS and CDR2 is YFSETQ.

V usage is TRBV28 and J usage is TRBJ1-6, with 9 bases matching TRBD1. The germline V gene encodes CDR1 MDHEN and CDR2 SYDVKM. Trimming removed 3 bases from V and 7 bases from J; junction bases left unmatched: 1. The CDR3 is 14 residues long. CDR3 bases: TGTGCCAGCAGTTTGGGACAGGGCAATTCACCCCTCCACTTT. This encodes CASSLGQGNSPLHF.

V is TRBV12-3 or TRBV12-4 and J is TRBJ2-7, with D tentatively TRBD1 (6 bases). The CDR3 spans 13 residues. Deletions cut 1 base from V and 3 bases from J, with 7 bases between. DNA for the CDR3: TGTGCCAGCAGTTTAGACAGGGTCTACGAGCAGTACTTC. This sequence encodes CASSLDRVYEQYF.

The chain joins TRBV15 to TRBJ2-1; 7 bases agree with TRBD2. Unmatched junction bases numbered 7, after V lost 5 bases and J lost 9 bases. This CDR3 comprises 13 residues. The germline V gene has CDR1 LNHNV and CDR2 YYDKDF (reference sequence). The CDR3 loop reads CATSETSPGEQFF. The CDR3 DNA reads TGTGCCACCAGCGAGACTAGCCCGGGTGAGCAGTTCTTC.

This chain links TRBV27 with TRBJ2-1; 12 nucleotides match TRBD2. The CDR3 spans 15 residues. V lost 5 bases to trimming and J lost 5 bases; unmatched junction nucleotides: 4. Germline CDR1 is MNHEY and CDR2 is SMNVEV (reference sequence). CDR3 residues: CASSKLAGGNNEQFF. CDR3 in DNA: TGTGCCAGCAGTAAACTAGCGGGAGGCAACAATGAGCAGTTCTTC.

The genes are TRBV11-3 and TRBJ1-6; the match to TRBD1 covers 7 bases. The CDR3 has 14 amino acids. V was pared by 2 bases and J by 7 bases, with 2 bases of the junction left unmatched. Germline-derived CDR1 and CDR2 are SGHNT and YENEEA. The CDR3 nucleotides read TGTGCCAGCAGCTTATCACAGGGGAATTCACCCCTCCACTTT. Translation: CASSLSQGNSPLHF.

The genes are TRBV9 and TRBJ1-2; 11 bases align to TRBD1. V was pared by 6 bases and J by 3 bases, with 4 bases of the junction left unmatched. The CDR3 loop spans 14 amino acids. Germline CDR1 reads SGDLS; CDR2 reads YYNGEE. The CDR3 DNA follows: TGTGCCAGCAACCCGGGACAGGGGGACTATGGCTACACCTTC. Protein product: CASNPGQGDYGYTF.

The genes are TRBV27 and TRBJ2-1, with TRBD1 matching 7 bases. CDR3 length: 16 amino acids. Germline CDR1 reads MNHEY; CDR2 reads SMNVEV (reference sequence). The J segment lost 1 base and the V segment lost 2 bases, leaving 5 bases of the junction unmatched. The CDR3 region is CASSLDRDKSYNEQFF. The CDR3 DNA reads as TGTGCCAGCAGTTTAGACAGGGATAAATCCTACAATGAGCAGTTCTTC.

J is TRBJ1-6 and V is TRBV5-1; 9 bases agree with TRBD1. The CDR3 length is 16 residues. After removal of 3 bases from V and 0 bases from J, the junction contained 1 base not matched to a gene. CDR1 and CDR2 from the germline V gene are SGHRS and YFSETQ. For the CDR3, the DNA is TGCGCCAGCAGCTCGGGACAGGGCTCCTATAATTCACCCCTCCACTTT. This translates into CASSSGQGSYNSPLHF.

The rearrangement links TRBV7-6 to TRBJ2-1; 10 bases agree with TRBD1. Germline V gene data show CDR1 as SGHVS and CDR2 as FNYEAQ. Trimming removed 1 base from V and 4 bases from J; junction bases left unmatched: 7. This CDR3 has 17 residues. The CDR3 sequence is CASSLGPGTGAYNEQFF. The CDR3, as DNA: TGTGCCAGCAGCTTAGGTCCCGGGACAGGGGCTTACAATGAGCAGTTCTTC.

This clone appeared a single time. V and J are TRBV3-1 (or the pseudogene TRBV3-2) and TRBJ1-1; no clear D. V was cut by 6 bases and J by 2 bases, with 10 bases left in between. This CDR3 spans 13 amino acids. CDR1 is LGHDT and CDR2 is YNNKEL in the germline V gene (reference sequence). CDR3 region: CASSTGGNTEAFF. The CDR3 nucleotides are TGTGCCAGCAGTACCGGAGGAAACACTGAAGCTTTCTTT.

This clone showed up just once. This chain uses TRBV6-1 with TRBJ1-5; 7 nucleotides align to TRBD1. The germline V gene encodes CDR1 MNHNS and CDR2 SASEGT. With 2 bases clipped from V and 6 bases from J, the junction kept 1 base outside the gene matches. The CDR3 spans 13 residues. CDR3 bases: TGTGCCAGCAGTGAACAGGGGGGTCAGCCCCAGCATTTT. Translated: CASSEQGGQPQHF.

With regard to this clone: The sample has other DNA sequences that encode this CDR3 too. The chain employs TRBV18 and TRBJ2-7; 12 nucleotides match TRBD1. V gave up 3 bases and J gave up 2 bases; unmatched junction bases: 2. The germline CDR1 and CDR2 sequences are KGHSH and LQKENI. This CDR3 region has 15 residues. In nucleotides, the CDR3 is TGTGCCAGCTCACCGGGGACAGGGGGCACCTACGAGCAGTACTTC. It translates to CASSPGTGGTYEQYF.

The rearrangement joins TRBV9 to TRBJ2-3; the match to TRBD2 covers 11 bases. This CDR3 comprises 16 residues. Germline V gene lookup returns CDR1 SGDLS and CDR2 YYNGEE. The ends lost 0 bases at V and 5 bases at J; junction bases unmatched: 5. The CDR3 sequence: CASSVDSGGARDTQYF. For the CDR3, the DNA is TGTGCCAGCAGCGTAGATAGCGGGGGGGCCAGAGATACGCAGTATTTT. The variable domain in full, with the rest retrieved from reference TRBV9 and TRBJ2-3, is DSGVTQTPKHLITATGQRVTLRCSPRSGDLSVYWYQQSLDQGLQFLIQYYNGEERAKGNILERFSAQQFPDLHSELNLSSLELGDSALYFCASSVDSGGARDTQYFGPGTRLTVL.

The V gene is TRBV28, the J gene TRBJ2-5, with TRBD2 as a possible D gene (6 bases). Germline CDR1 reads MDHEN; CDR2 reads SYDVKM. V gave up 7 bases and J gave up 0 bases, with 15 bases separating them. The length of the CDR3 is 15 residues. The CDR3 DNA follows: TGTGCCAGCAAGTCGGGGGATACGTACCAAGAGACCCAGTACTTC. Amino acids: CASKSGDTYQETQYF.

This clone was counted a single time. The J gene is TRBJ1-5, the V gene TRBV4-2; D might be TRBD1 (6 bases). Germline CDR1 reads LGHNA; CDR2 reads YNFKEQ. V lost 3 bases and J lost 3, with 15 bases in between. CDR3 length: 16 residues. The CDR3 spells CASSQDPGGINQPQHF. CDR3 nucleotide sequence: TGTGCCAGCAGCCAGGACCCTGGGGGCATCAATCAGCCCCAGCATTTT.

This chain joins TRBV7-3 and TRBJ2-1, with 7 bases aligning to TRBD1. The J segment lost 8 bases and the V segment lost 5 bases, leaving 3 bases of the junction unmatched. The length of the CDR3 is 12 residues. Germline CDR1 is SGHTA and CDR2 is FQGTGA. The CDR3 region has the DNA TGTGCCAGCAGCAGGCAGGGGGATGAGCAGTTCTTC. It is translated as CASSRQGDEQFF.

The V gene is TRBV5-6, the J gene TRBJ2-7; 10 positions agree with TRBD1. The CDR3 consists of 14 residues. The J segment lost 7 bases and the V segment lost 3 bases, leaving 7 bases of the junction unmatched. Germline-derived CDR1 and CDR2 are SGHDT and YYEEEE. CDR3 DNA: TGTGCCAGCAGCTGGGGGACAGGGGAGTCGGAGCAGTACTTC. This encodes CASSWGTGESEQYF. Together with reference TRBV5-6 and TRBJ2-7, the CDR3 gives the full variable domain: DAGVTQSPTHLIKTRGQQVTLRCSPKSGHDTVSWYQQALGQGPQFIFQYYEEEERQRGNFPDRFSGHQFPNYSSELNVNALLLGDSALYLCASSWGTGESEQYFGPGTRLTVT.

In its sample, this clone was seen once. V gene TRBV11-2 combines with J gene TRBJ2-3; the match to TRBD1 covers 9 bases. This CDR3 is 15 amino acids long. Germline trimming cut 6 bases from V and 5 bases from J; bases unmatched to any gene: 9. The germline V gene encodes CDR1 SGHAT and CDR2 FQNNGV. CDR3 protein: CASRQYRGRKDTQYF. In DNA, the CDR3 is TGTGCCAGCAGACAATACAGGGGGCGAAAAGATACGCAGTATTTT.